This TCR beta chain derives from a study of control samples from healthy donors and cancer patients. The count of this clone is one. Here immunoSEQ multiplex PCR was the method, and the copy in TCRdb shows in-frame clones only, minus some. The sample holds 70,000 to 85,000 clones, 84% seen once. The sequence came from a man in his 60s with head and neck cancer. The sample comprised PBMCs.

The CDR3 region is CASSKGSGSDIAKNIQYF. CDR3 coding DNA: TGTGCCAGTAGTAAAGGCTCTGGGTCCGATATAGCCAAAAACATTCAGTACTTC. This chain joins TRBV19 and TRBJ2-4; D remains ambiguous. V lost 4 bases and J 0 bases, leaving 19 bases between the germline ends. This CDR3 is built from 18 residues. From germline, CDR1 is LNHDA and CDR2 SQIVND (reference sequence).